Presented here are 31 T cell receptor beta chains from one specimen sequenced in a study of blood T cell repertoires in COVID-19. TCRdb's copy holds only in-frame clones and misses some; the assay was immunoSEQ multiplex PCR. The profile shows around 30,000 clones, approximately 95% of them singletons. The sequenced sample was peripheral blood. Source of these receptors: a male donor with active COVID-19.

The chain carries TRBV3-1 (or the pseudogene TRBV3-2) and TRBJ2-3; D unclear. The CDR3 has 15 amino acids. Germline values: CDR1 LGHDT, CDR2 YNNKEL (reference sequence). Trimming left V 1 base short and J 3 bases short, with 11 bases between. CDR3 DNA: TGTGCCAGCAGCCAAGCGGTTATAGTGACAGATACGCAGTATTTT. It translates to CASSQAVIVTDTQYF.

The genes are TRBV18 and TRBJ1-3; tentative D call: TRBD1 (6 bases). The CDR3 has 15 amino acids. Germline CDR1 and CDR2: KGHSH and LQKENI. The V gene lost 4 bases and the J gene lost 7 bases, with 17 bases spanning the gap. The CDR3 reads CASSLGSGTTNTIYF. The CDR3 DNA reads as TGTGCCAGCTCACTAGGCTCCGGGACAACGAACACCATATATTTT.

V gene TRBV18 combines with J gene TRBJ2-3; 9 bases match TRBD2. Trimming cost V 3 bases and J 3 bases; bases outside gene matches: 4. CDR1 is KGHSH, CDR2 LQKENI, per germline. This CDR3 comprises 15 residues. This CDR3 reads CASSPGLAGTDTQYF. The CDR3 DNA sequence: TGTGCCAGCTCACCGGGGCTAGCGGGGACAGATACGCAGTATTTT.

The gene calls are TRBV4-2 and TRBJ2-3, with TRBD2 matching 13 bases. There are 18 residues in the CDR3. V gave up 4 bases and J gave up 0 bases; unmatched junction bases: 7. CDR1 and CDR2 from the germline V gene are LGHNA and YNFKEQ. CDR3 loop: CASSPRRGLAGSTDTQYF. CDR3 nucleotides: TGTGCCAGCAGCCCAAGACGGGGACTAGCGGGGAGCACAGATACGCAGTATTTT.

This sequence joins TRBV30 and TRBJ1-2, with a possible D match to TRBD1 (6 bases). CDR1 is GTSNPN and CDR2 is SVGIG in the germline V gene (reference sequence). V gave up 1 base and J gave up 2 bases, with 8 bases separating them. The CDR3 runs to 13 residues. The CDR3 DNA is TGTGCCTGGAGTGACGGACAGAACTATGGCTACACCTTC. It translates to CAWSDGQNYGYTF.

The chain employs TRBV2 and TRBJ2-7; TRBD1 aligns across 9 bases. CDR3 length equals 15 residues. V was pared by 7 bases and J by 2 bases, with 9 bases of the junction left unmatched. CDR1 is SNHLY, CDR2 FYNNEI, per germline. The CDR3 coding sequence is TGTGCCAGCATACACGGGACAGGGACTCCCTACGAGCAGTACTTC. Translation gives CASIHGTGTPYEQYF.

This clone was counted a single time. This chain joins TRBV27 and TRBJ2-3; 11 bases fit TRBD1. With V trimmed by 5 bases and J by 1 base, 17 bases remained unmatched. Per germline, CDR1 MNHEY and CDR2 SMNVEV (reference sequence). CDR3 size: 20 residues. The CDR3, as DNA: TGTGCCAGCAGTCTACGGGACAGGGGGATCCGGGGCTGGGGCACAGATACGCAGTATTTT. Amino acids: CASSLRDRGIRGWGTDTQYF.

The J gene is TRBJ2-1, the V gene TRBV3-1 (or the pseudogene TRBV3-2); 12 nucleotides align to TRBD2. This CDR3 comprises 17 residues. Germline V gene sequence: CDR1 LGHDT, CDR2 YNNKEL (reference sequence). Germline trimming cut 0 bases from V and 15 bases from J; bases unmatched to any gene: 15. CDR3 bases: TGTGCCAGCAGCCAAGATTCGCCAGGCCGTGGACTAGCGGGGCCGTTCTTC. Protein product: CASSQDSPGRGLAGPFF.

On this clone itself: The junction departs from the called germline gene at one end, perhaps through a read error. V is TRBV20-1 and J is TRBJ1-2; D might be TRBD1 (6 bases). This CDR3 comprises 12 residues. Germline lookup yields CDR1 DFQATT and CDR2 SNEGSKA (reference sequence). In DNA form, the CDR3 reads TGCAGAGCTAGTGGGGGCGTTGGTGGCTACACCTTC. Translating gives CRASGGVGGYTF.

The genes are TRBV14 and TRBJ1-1; 7 nucleotides agree with TRBD1. In germline, CDR1 is SGHDN, CDR2 FVKESK. The V gene end was trimmed by 5 bases and the J gene end by 1 base; junction bases not matched to a gene: 4. The CDR3 covers 14 residues. CDR3: CASSVYRGNTEAFF. The CDR3 DNA is TGTGCCAGCAGCGTCTACAGGGGGAACACTGAAGCTTTCTTT. The complete variable domain, with remaining parts taken from reference TRBV14 and TRBJ1-1, reads EAGVTQFPSHSVIEKGQTVTLRCDPISGHDNLYWYRRVMGKEIKFLLHFVKESKQDESGMPNNRFLAERTGGTYSTLKVQPAELEDSGVYFCASSVYRGNTEAFFGQGTRLTVV.

The rearrangement joins TRBV7-9 to TRBJ2-1; D is possibly TRBD1 (6 bases). Trimming shortened V by 5 bases and J by 10 bases, and 18 bases separated the two germline ends. The CDR3 runs 14 residues. CDR1 and CDR2 from the germline V gene are SEHNR and FQNEAQ (reference sequence). The CDR3: CASSDTGTFSEQFF. The CDR3 nucleotides read TGTGCCAGCAGCGATACCGGGACATTCTCCGAGCAGTTCTTC.

The genes are TRBV19 and TRBJ1-2; no definite D call. Germline lookup yields CDR1 LNHDA and CDR2 SQIVND (reference sequence). V was clipped by 3 bases and J by 1 base, with 12 bases between them. The CDR3 sequence is 15 residues long. In DNA, the CDR3 is TGTGCCAGTAGTATCGGAGGACGGATTAACTATGGCTACACCTTC. Protein sequence: CASSIGGRINYGYTF.

This chain uses TRBV5-8 with TRBJ1-1; TRBD1 might be the D (6 bases). V dropped 4 bases and J dropped 2 bases, with 18 bases sitting between them. This CDR3 has 16 amino acids. The germline V gene has CDR1 SGHTS and CDR2 YDEGEE. The CDR3 region has the DNA TGTGCCAGCAGCCAGAGCACAGGGAATCGAAACACTGAAGCTTTCTTT. Protein product: CASSQSTGNRNTEAFF. Looking up the rest from reference TRBV5-8 and TRBJ1-1 gives the full variable domain: EAGVTQSPTHLIKTRGQQATLRCSPISGHTSVYWYQQALGLGLQFLLWYDEGEERNRGNFPPRFSGRQFPNYSSELNVNALELEDSALYLCASSQSTGNRNTEAFFGQGTRLTVV.

This clone was seen just once. This CDR3 reads CASRRGSMNTEAFF. CDR3 nucleotides: TGTGCCAGCCGGAGGGGAAGCATGAACACTGAAGCTTTCTTT. V is TRBV27 and J is TRBJ1-1; TRBD1 might be the D (5 bases). CDR1 is MNHEY, CDR2 SMNVEV, per germline (reference sequence). CDR3 length: 14 amino acids. The V end was cut by 8 bases, the J end by 0 bases, with 13 bases between.

The chain joins TRBV5-8 to TRBJ2-1; 8 bases are a match to TRBD1. This CDR3 contains 15 residues. Germline V CDR1 and CDR2: SGHTS, YDEGEE. V shed 4 bases and J 2 bases; nucleotides not matched to a gene: 5. The CDR3 DNA reads TGTGCCAGCAGCCGGGGACAGGTTGCCTACAATGAGCAGTTCTTC. This encodes CASSRGQVAYNEQFF.

The CDR3 here is CASTRGGEGGTEAFF. The CDR3 nucleotides are TGCGCCAGCACGAGGGGCGGTGAAGGGGGCACTGAAGCTTTCTTT. The chain couples TRBV5-1 to TRBJ1-1; weak D call: TRBD1 (6 bases). Germline V gene lookup returns CDR1 SGHRS and CDR2 YFSETQ. This CDR3 contains 15 residues. V was cut by 6 bases and J by 4 bases, with 19 bases left in between.

The gene calls are TRBV7-9 and TRBJ1-1, with D unresolved. Germline CDR1 is SEHNR and CDR2 is FQNEAQ (reference sequence). Trimming took 1 base from V and 0 from J, leaving 9 bases between them. This CDR3 has 15 amino acids. In DNA, the CDR3 is TGTGCCAGCAGCTTAGTCCTCACGGTGAACACTGAAGCTTTCTTT. Translated, it gives CASSLVLTVNTEAFF.

The chain carries TRBV30 and TRBJ2-7, with 8 bases matching TRBD2. The CDR3 consists of 18 residues. With V trimmed by 1 base and J by 1 base, 15 bases remained unmatched. Germline CDR1 GTSNPN, CDR2 SVGIG (reference sequence). The CDR3 nucleotides are TGTGCCTGGAGTGCTATTAAAGTCACTAGCGGTCTTTCCTACGAGCAGTACTTC. Translating it yields CAWSAIKVTSGLSYEQYF.

This clone appeared once. The chain carries TRBV2 and TRBJ2-3; no firm D call. The V end lost 7 bases, the J end lost 0 bases, and 2 bases lay between the germline ends. Looked up from germline, CDR1 is SNHLY and CDR2 is FYNNEI. This CDR3 comprises 11 residues. CDR3 DNA: TGTGCCAGCACAAGCACAGATACGCAGTATTTT. Its translation: CASTSTDTQYF.

The chain recombines TRBV7-9 with TRBJ2-1; 13 nucleotides line up with TRBD2. V lost 6 bases, J lost 3 bases, and 2 bases stayed unmatched. In germline, CDR1 is SEHNR, CDR2 FQNEAQ (reference sequence). CDR3 size: 15 residues. The CDR3 protein is CASSRLAGGYNEQFF. As DNA, the CDR3 is TGTGCCAGCAGTCGACTAGCGGGGGGCTACAATGAGCAGTTCTTC.

The J gene is TRBJ2-5, the V gene TRBV3-1 (or the pseudogene TRBV3-2), with 8 bases fitting TRBD2. V was clipped by 3 bases and J by 4 bases; unmatched bases: 7. The CDR3 is made up of 15 amino acids. Germline values: CDR1 LGHDT, CDR2 YNNKEL (reference sequence). CDR3 nucleotide sequence: TGTGCCAGCAGCCAGGGTCGGGGGGGCCGAGAGACCCAGTACTTC. Residues: CASSQGRGGRETQYF.

The V gene is TRBV30, the J gene TRBJ1-6; D might be TRBD1 (5 bases). The CDR3 contains 12 residues. The V end lost 5 bases, the J end lost 9 bases, and 11 bases lay between the germline ends. Germline V lookup: CDR1 GTSNPN, CDR2 SVGIG (reference sequence). CDR3 residues: CAWLGRGSPLHF. The CDR3 DNA follows: TGTGCCTGGTTGGGGAGGGGTTCACCCCTCCACTTT.

CDR3 nucleotides: TGTGCCACCAGCAGAACGGGACTGAGCGGAAACACCATATATTTT. Protein: CATSRTGLSGNTIYF. This chain connects TRBV15 to TRBJ1-3; possibly TRBD1 for D (5 bases). This CDR3 has 15 residues. CDR1 is LNHNV, CDR2 YYDKDF, per germline (reference sequence). V was pared by 2 bases and J by 4 bases, with 12 bases between.

The chain is built from TRBV18 and TRBJ2-1; 7 nucleotides match TRBD1. CDR1 is KGHSH, CDR2 LQKENI, per germline. The length of the CDR3 is 14 residues. With 5 bases clipped from V and 7 bases from J, the junction kept 8 bases outside the gene matches. CDR3 amino acids: CASSRQGSENEQFF. For the CDR3, the DNA is TGTGCCAGCTCAAGACAGGGCTCGGAGAATGAGCAGTTCTTC.

The count of this clone is one. The chain joins TRBV19 to TRBJ2-3, with TRBD2 matching over 9 bases. Trimming cost V 6 bases and J 1 base; bases outside gene matches: 5. Germline values: CDR1 LNHDA, CDR2 SQIVND (reference sequence). The CDR3 contains 15 residues. DNA of the CDR3: TGTGCCAGTAGAAGGACTAGCGCCCGCACAGATACGCAGTATTTT. Its translation is CASRRTSARTDTQYF.

This clone occurred once. V is TRBV7-2 and J is TRBJ2-5; 11 bases are a match to TRBD2. V shed 4 bases and J 5 bases; nucleotides not matched to a gene: 6. The CDR3 covers 15 residues. Germline CDR1 and CDR2: SGHTA and FQGNSA. CDR3 sequence: CASSSRSGRGETQYF. For the CDR3, the DNA is TGTGCCAGCAGCTCCCGTAGCGGGAGGGGGGAGACCCAGTACTTC.

This sequence joins TRBV5-4 and TRBJ1-3; 10 bases agree with TRBD1. CDR3 size: 17 residues. The V and J ends lost 0 bases and 2 bases, in that order; junction bases with no gene match: 5. Germline CDR1 reads SGHNT; CDR2 reads YYREEE (reference sequence). CDR3 bases: TGTGCCAGCAGCTTGGTGGTGGGACAGGGGACTGGAAACACCATATATTTT. Translation: CASSLVVGQGTGNTIYF.

The V call is TRBV18, the J call TRBJ1-5; D is possibly TRBD1 (5 bases). This CDR3 has 13 amino acids. V lost 7 bases and J lost 4, with 11 bases in between. Germline CDR1 KGHSH, CDR2 LQKENI. CDR3 residues: CASCQGLNQPQHF. The DNA of the CDR3 is TGTGCCAGCTGCCAGGGTTTAAATCAGCCCCAGCATTTT.

The chain carries TRBV11-3 and TRBJ2-5; a weak D match, TRBD2 (5 bases). Germline-derived CDR1 and CDR2 are SGHNT and YENEEA. V dropped 3 bases and J dropped 2 bases, with 16 bases sitting between them. The CDR3 spans 16 residues. CDR3 coding DNA: TGTGCCAGCAGCTTCGGGGAGTCAGCCTTACAAGAGACCCAGTACTTC. This gives the protein CASSFGESALQETQYF.

The chain couples TRBV19 to TRBJ1-1; 9 nucleotides align to TRBD1. V lost 5 bases and J lost 6; bases outside the gene matches: 10. This CDR3 is built from 15 residues. Germline CDR1 reads LNHDA; CDR2 reads SQIVND (reference sequence). CDR3 DNA: TGTGCCAGTAGTGCCAGGGACAGGGTGAGGGCTGAAGCTTTCTTT. Protein product: CASSARDRVRAEAFF.

This chain uses TRBV19 with TRBJ1-2; weak D call: TRBD1 (6 bases). CDR1 is LNHDA, CDR2 SQIVND, per germline (reference sequence). This CDR3 is built from 14 residues. V shed 3 bases and J shed 2 bases, with 10 bases lying between them. Written as DNA, the CDR3 is TGTGCCAGTAGTATCCGGGACACAAACTATGGCTACACCTTC. It specifies CASSIRDTNYGYTF.